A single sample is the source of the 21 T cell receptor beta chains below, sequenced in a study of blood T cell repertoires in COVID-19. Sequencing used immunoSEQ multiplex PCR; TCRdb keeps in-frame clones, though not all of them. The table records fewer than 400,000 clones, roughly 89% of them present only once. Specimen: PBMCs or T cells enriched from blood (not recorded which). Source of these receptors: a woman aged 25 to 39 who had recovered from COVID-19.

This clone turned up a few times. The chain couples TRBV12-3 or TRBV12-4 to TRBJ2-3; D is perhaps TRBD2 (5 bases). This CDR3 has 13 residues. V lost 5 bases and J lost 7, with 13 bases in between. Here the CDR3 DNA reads TGTGCCAGCAGTAAACGACTACCAAATACGCAGTATTTT. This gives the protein CASSKRLPNTQYF.

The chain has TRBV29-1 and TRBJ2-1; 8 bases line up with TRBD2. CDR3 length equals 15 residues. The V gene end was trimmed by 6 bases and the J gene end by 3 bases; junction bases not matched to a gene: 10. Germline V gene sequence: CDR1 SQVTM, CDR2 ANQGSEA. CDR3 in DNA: TGCAGCGTGGAGACTACCAGCGGGGGCTACAATGAGCAGTTCTTC. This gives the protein CSVETTSGGYNEQFF.

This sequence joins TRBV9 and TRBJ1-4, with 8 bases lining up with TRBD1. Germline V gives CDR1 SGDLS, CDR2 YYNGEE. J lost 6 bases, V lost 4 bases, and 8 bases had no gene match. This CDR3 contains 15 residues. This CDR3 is CASSSIRGPDEKLFF. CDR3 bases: TGTGCCAGCAGCTCCATCAGGGGGCCGGATGAAAAACTGTTTTTT.

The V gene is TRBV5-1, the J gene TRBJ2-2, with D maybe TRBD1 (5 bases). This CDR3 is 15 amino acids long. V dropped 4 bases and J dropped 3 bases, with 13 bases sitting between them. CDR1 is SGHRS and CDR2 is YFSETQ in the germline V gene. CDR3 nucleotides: TGCGCCAGCAGCCAGGTCGACAGTTACACCGGGGAGCTGTTTTTT. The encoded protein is CASSQVDSYTGELFF.

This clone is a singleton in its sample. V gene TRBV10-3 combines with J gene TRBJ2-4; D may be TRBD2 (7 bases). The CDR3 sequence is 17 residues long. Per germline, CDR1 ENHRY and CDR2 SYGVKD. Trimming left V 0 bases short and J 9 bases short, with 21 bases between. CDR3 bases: TGTGCCATCAGTGAGTCGACTCTGGCAGGGAGGGGGTCCATTCAGTACTTC. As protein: CAISESTLAGRGSIQYF.

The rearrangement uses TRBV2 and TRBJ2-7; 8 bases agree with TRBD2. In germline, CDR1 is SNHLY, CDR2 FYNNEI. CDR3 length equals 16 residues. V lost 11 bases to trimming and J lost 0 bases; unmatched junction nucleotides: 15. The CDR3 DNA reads TGTGCCGTCCGTGGGGGGGGGACTAGGAGCTCCTACGAGCAGTACTTC. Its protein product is CAVRGGGTRSSYEQYF.

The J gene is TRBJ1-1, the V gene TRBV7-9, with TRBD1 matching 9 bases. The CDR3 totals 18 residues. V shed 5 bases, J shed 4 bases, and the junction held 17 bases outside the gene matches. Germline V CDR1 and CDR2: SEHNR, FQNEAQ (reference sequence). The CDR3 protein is CASSDRYRDRERVTEAFF. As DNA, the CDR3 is TGTGCCAGCAGCGATCGTTACCGGGACAGGGAGCGTGTCACTGAAGCTTTCTTT.

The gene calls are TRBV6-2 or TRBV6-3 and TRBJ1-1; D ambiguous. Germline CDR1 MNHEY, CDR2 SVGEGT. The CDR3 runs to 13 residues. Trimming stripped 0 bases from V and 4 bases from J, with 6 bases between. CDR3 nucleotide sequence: TGTGCCAGCAGTTACTCGCGGGCCACTGAAGCTTTCTTT. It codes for CASSYSRATEAFF.

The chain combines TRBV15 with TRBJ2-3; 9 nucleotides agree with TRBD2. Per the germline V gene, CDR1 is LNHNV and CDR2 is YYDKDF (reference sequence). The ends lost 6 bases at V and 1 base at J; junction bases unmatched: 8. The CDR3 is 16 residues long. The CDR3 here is CATSKRGGGGTDTQYF. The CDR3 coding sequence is TGTGCCACCAGTAAGAGGGGCGGGGGGGGCACAGATACGCAGTATTTT.

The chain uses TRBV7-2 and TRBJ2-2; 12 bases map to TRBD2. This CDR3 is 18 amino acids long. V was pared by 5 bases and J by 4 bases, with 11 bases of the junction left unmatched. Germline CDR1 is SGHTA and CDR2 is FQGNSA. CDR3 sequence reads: CASSATLAGGPSTGELFF. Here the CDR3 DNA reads TGTGCCAGCAGCGCAACGCTAGCGGGGGGGCCAAGCACCGGGGAGCTGTTTTTT.

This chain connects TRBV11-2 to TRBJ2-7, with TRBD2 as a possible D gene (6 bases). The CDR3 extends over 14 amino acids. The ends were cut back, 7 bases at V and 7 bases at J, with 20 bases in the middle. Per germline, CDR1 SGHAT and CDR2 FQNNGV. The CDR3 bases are TGTGCCAGCACCCGAATTTCGGGCGCGGGGGAGCAGTACTTC. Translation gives CASTRISGAGEQYF.

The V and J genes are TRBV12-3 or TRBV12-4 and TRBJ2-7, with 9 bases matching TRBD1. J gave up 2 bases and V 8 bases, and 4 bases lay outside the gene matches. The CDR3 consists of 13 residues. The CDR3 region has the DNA TGTGCCAGCGGCAGGGACAGGGCCTACGAGCAGTACTTC. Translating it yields CASGRDRAYEQYF.

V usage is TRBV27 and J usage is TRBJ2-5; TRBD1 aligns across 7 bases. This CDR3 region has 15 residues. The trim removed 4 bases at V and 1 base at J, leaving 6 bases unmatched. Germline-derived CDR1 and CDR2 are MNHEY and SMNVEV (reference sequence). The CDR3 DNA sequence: TGTGCCAGCAGTTCACCGGGACAGCTCCAAGAGACCCAGTACTTC. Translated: CASSSPGQLQETQYF.

The CDR3, as DNA: TGCGCCAGCAGCTTCTATCGCCCTCCGTCGGCAGGCCGGGATTATGGCTACACCTTC. This gives the protein CASSFYRPPSAGRDYGYTF. The chain couples TRBV5-1 to TRBJ1-2; D is undetermined. Germline assignment: CDR1 SGHRS and CDR2 YFSETQ. The CDR3 length is 19 residues. V lost 2 bases and J 5 bases, leaving 28 bases between the germline ends.

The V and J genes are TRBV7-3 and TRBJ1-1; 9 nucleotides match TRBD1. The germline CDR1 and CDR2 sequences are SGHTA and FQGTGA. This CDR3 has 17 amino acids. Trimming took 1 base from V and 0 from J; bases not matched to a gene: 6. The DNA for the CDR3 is TGTGCCAGCAGCTTAAGCGGGACAGGGCCCATGAACACTGAAGCTTTCTTT. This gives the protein CASSLSGTGPMNTEAFF.

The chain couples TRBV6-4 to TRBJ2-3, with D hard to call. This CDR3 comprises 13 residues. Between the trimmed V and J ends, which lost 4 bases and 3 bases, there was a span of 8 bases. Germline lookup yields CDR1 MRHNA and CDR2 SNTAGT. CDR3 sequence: CASSAYLTDTQYF. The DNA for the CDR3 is TGTGCCAGCAGTGCGTACTTAACAGATACGCAGTATTTT.

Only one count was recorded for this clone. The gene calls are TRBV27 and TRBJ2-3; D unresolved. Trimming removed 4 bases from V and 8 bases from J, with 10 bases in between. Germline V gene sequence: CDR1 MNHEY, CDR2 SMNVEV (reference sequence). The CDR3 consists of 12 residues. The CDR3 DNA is TGTGCCAGCAGTTCAGTTGGTGGTACGCAGTATTTT. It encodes CASSSVGGTQYF.

The CDR3 sequence: CASSTSTSGQETQYF. CDR3 in DNA: TGTGCCAGTAGTACCTCGACTAGCGGACAAGAGACCCAGTACTTC. The chain uses TRBV19 and TRBJ2-5; TRBD2 agrees at 9 bases. The CDR3 loop spans 15 amino acids. The V segment lost 4 bases and the J segment 2 bases; nucleotides outside the gene matches: 5. Germline assignment: CDR1 LNHDA and CDR2 SQIVND (reference sequence).

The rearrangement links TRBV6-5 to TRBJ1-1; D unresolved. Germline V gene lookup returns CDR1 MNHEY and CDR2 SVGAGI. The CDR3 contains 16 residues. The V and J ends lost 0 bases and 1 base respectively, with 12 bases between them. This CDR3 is CASSYSRGWGNTEAFF. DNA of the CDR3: TGTGCCAGCAGTTACTCTAGAGGGTGGGGGAACACTGAAGCTTTCTTT.

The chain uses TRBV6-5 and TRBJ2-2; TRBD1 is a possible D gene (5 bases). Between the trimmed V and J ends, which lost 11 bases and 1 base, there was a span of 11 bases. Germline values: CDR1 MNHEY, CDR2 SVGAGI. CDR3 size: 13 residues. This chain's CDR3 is CAAEQGNTGELFF. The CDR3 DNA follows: TGTGCCGCCGAGCAGGGGAACACCGGGGAGCTGTTTTTT.

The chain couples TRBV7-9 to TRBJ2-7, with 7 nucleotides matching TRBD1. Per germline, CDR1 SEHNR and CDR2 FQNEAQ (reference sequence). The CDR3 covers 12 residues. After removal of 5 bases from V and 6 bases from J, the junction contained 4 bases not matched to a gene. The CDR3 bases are TGTGCCAGCAGCCCCGGGACAGTCGAGCAGTACTTC. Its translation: CASSPGTVEQYF.